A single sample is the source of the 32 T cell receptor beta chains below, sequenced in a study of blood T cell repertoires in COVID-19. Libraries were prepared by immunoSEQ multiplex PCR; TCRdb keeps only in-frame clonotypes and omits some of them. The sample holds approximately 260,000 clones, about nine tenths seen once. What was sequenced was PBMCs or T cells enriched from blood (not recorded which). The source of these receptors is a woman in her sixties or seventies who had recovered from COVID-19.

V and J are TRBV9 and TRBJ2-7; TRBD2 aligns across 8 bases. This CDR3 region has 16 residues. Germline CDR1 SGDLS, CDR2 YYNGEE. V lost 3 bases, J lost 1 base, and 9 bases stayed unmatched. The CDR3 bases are TGTGCCAGCAGCGGTGGCAAGGTAGCGGGGTCCTACGAGCAGTACTTC. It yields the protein CASSGGKVAGSYEQYF.

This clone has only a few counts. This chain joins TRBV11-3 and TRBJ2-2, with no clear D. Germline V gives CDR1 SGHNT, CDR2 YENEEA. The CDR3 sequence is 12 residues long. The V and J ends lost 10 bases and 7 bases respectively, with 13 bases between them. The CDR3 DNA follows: TGTGCCACCTCCACCGAGTACGGGGAGCTGTTTTTT. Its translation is CATSTEYGELFF. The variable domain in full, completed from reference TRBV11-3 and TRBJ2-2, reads EAGVVQSPRYKIIEKKQPVAFWCNPISGHNTLYWYLQNLGQGPELLIRYENEEAVDDSQLPKDRFSAERLKGVDSTLKIQPAELGDSAVYLCATSTEYGELFFGEGSRLTVL.

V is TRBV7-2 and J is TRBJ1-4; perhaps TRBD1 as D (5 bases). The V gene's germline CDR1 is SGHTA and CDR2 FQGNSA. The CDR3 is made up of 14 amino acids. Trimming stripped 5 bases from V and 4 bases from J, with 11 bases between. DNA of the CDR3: TGTGCCAGCAGCACCTGGACACGTAATGAAAAACTGTTTTTT. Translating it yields CASSTWTRNEKLFF.

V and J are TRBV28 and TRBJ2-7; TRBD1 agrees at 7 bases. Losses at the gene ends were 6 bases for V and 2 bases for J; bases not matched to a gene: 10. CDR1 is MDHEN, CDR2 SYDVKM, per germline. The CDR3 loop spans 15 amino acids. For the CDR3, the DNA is TGTGCCAGCAGCCCCGACAGGGATCATCCCTACGAGCAGTACTTC. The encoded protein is CASSPDRDHPYEQYF.

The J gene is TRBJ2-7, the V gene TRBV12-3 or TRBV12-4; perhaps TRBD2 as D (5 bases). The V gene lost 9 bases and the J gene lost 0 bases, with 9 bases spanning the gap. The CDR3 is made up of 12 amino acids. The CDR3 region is CASNRGSYEQYF. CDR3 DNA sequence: TGTGCCAGTAACCGGGGCTCCTACGAGCAGTACTTC.

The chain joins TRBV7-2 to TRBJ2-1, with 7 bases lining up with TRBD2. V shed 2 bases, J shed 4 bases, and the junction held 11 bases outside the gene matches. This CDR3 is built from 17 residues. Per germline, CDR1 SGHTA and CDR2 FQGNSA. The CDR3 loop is CASSLTRRLREYNEQFF. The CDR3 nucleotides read TGTGCCAGCAGCTTAACTCGGAGATTGCGGGAGTACAATGAGCAGTTCTTC.

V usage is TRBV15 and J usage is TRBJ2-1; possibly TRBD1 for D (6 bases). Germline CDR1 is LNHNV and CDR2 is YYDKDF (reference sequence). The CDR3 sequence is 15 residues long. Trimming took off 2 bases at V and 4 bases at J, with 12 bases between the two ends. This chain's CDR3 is CATSRTGITYNEQFF. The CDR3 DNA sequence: TGTGCCACCAGCAGAACAGGGATTACTTACAATGAGCAGTTCTTC.

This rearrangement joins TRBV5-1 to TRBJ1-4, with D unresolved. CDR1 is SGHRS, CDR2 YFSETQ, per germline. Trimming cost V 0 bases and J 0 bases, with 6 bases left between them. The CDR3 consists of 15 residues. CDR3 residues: CASSLGASTNEKLFF. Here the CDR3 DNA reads TGCGCCAGCAGCTTGGGGGCCTCAACTAATGAAAAACTGTTTTTT.

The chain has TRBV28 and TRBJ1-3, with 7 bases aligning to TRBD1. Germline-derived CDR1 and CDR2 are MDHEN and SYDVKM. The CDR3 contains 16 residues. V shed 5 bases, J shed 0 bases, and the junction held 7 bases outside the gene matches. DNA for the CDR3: TGTGCCAGCAGTCCTACCGGGACAGTCTCTGGAAACACCATATATTTT. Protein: CASSPTGTVSGNTIYF.

The CDR3 bases are TGCGCCAGCAGCCAAGATGGAACTAGCGGAGACGACCAGTACTTC. Encoded protein: CASSQDGTSGDDQYF. The chain combines TRBV4-1 with TRBJ2-5; the match to TRBD2 covers 8 bases. Germline loops: CDR1 MGHRA, CDR2 YSYEKL. V trimming: 0 bases; J trimming: 10 bases; junction bases outside the gene matches: 10. CDR3 size: 15 residues.

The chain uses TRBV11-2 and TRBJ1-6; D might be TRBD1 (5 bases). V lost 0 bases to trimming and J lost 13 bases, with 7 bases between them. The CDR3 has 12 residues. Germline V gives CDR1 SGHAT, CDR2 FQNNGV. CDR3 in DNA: TGTGCCAGCAGCTTAGAGGGGGGGCCCCTCCACTTT. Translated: CASSLEGGPLHF.

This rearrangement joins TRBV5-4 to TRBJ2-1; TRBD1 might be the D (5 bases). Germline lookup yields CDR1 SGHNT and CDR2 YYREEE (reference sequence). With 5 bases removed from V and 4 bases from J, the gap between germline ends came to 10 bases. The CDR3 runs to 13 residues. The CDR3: CASRDIIYNEQFF. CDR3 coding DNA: TGTGCCAGCAGGGACATAATTTACAATGAGCAGTTCTTC.

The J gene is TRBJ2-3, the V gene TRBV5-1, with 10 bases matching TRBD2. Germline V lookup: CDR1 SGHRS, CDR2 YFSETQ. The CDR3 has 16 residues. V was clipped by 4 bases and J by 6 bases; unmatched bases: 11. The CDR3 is CASSPPSGGRGDTQYF. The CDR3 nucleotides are TGCGCCAGCAGCCCCCCTAGCGGGGGCCGTGGGGATACGCAGTATTTT.

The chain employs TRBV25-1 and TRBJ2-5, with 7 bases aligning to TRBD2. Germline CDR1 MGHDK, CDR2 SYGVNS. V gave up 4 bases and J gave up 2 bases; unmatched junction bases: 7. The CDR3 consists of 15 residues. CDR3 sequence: CASSVGGSGQETQYF. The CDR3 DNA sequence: TGTGCCAGCAGTGTCGGCGGGAGTGGTCAAGAGACCCAGTACTTC. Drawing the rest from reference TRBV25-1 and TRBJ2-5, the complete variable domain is EADIYQTPRYLVIGTGKKITLECSQTMGHDKMYWYQQDPGMELHLIHYSYGVNSTEKGDLSSESTVSRIRTEHFPLTLESARPSHTSQYLCASSVGGSGQETQYFGPGTRLLVL.

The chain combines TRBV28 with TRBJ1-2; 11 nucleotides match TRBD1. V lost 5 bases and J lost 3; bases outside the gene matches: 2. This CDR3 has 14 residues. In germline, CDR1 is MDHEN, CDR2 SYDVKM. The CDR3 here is CASSRDRGDYGYTF. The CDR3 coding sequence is TGTGCCAGCAGTCGGGACAGGGGGGACTATGGCTACACCTTC.

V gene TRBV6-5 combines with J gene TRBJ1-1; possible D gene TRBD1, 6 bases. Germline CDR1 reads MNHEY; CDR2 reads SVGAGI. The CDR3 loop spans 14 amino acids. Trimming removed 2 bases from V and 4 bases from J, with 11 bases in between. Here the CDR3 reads CASSYTGLSTEAFF. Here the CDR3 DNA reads TGTGCCAGCAGTTACACAGGGTTAAGCACTGAAGCTTTCTTT.

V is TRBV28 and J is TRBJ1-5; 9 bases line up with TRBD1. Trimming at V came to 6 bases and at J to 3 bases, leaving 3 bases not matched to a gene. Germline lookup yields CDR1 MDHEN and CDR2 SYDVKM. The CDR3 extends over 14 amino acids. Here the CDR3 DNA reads TGTGCCAGCAGAGGGACAGGGTTCAATCAGCCCCAGCATTTT. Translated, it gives CASRGTGFNQPQHF.

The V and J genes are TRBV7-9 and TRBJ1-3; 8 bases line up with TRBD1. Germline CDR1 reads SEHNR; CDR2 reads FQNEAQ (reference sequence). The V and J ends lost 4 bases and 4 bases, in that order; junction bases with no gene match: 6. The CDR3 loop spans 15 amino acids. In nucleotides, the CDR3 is TGTGCCAGCAGCTCTGACAGGGGTGAAGGAAACACCATATATTTT. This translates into CASSSDRGEGNTIYF.

CDR3 nucleotides: TGCGCCAGCGTGCAACAGGGCTCGGGGGGCACTGAAGCTTTCTTT. Amino acid sequence: CASVQQGSGGTEAFF. The V and J genes are TRBV5-1 and TRBJ1-1; a weak D match, TRBD1 (6 bases). The CDR3 spans 15 residues. Looked up from germline, CDR1 is SGHRS and CDR2 is YFSETQ. The ends were cut back, 7 bases at V and 4 bases at J, with 20 bases in the middle.

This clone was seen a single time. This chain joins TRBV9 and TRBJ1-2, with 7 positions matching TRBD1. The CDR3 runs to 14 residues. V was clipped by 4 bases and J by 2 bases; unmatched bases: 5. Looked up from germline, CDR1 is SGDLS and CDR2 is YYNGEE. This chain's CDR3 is CASSPGGTNYGYTF. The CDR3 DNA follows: TGTGCCAGCAGCCCAGGGGGGACAAACTATGGCTACACCTTC.

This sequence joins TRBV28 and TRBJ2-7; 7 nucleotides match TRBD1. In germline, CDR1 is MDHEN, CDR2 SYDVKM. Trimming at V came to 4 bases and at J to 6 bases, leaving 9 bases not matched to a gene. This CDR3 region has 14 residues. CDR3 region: CASSSAGTVSEQYF. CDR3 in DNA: TGTGCCAGCAGTTCGGCCGGGACAGTGAGCGAGCAGTACTTC.

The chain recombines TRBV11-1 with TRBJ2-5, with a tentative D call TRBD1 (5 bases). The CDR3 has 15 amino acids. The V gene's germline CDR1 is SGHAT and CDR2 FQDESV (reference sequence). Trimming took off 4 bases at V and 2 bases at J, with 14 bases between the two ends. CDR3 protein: CASSYDRLKQETQYF. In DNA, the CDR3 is TGTGCCAGCAGCTATGACAGACTCAAACAAGAGACCCAGTACTTC.

The CDR3 DNA sequence: TGTGCCTGGAGTCCTCCTCGGGGGATAAGATCACCCCTCCACTTT. It yields the protein CAWSPPRGIRSPLHF. The chain combines TRBV30 with TRBJ1-6; D is possibly TRBD1 (5 bases). CDR1 is GTSNPN and CDR2 is SVGIG in the germline V gene (reference sequence). With 2 bases removed from V and 10 bases from J, the gap between germline ends came to 18 bases. CDR3 length: 15 residues.

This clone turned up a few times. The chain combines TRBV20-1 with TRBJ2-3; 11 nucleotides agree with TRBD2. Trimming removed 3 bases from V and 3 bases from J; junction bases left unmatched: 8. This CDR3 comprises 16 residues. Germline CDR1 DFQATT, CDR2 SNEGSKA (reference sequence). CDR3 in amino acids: CSASLVLAGVTDTQYF. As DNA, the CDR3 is TGCAGTGCTAGTTTGGTACTAGCGGGAGTAACAGATACGCAGTATTTT.

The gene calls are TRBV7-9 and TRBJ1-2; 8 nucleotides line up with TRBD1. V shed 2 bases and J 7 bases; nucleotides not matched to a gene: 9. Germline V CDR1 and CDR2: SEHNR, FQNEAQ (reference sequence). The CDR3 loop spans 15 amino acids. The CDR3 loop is CASSLSGQGASGYTF. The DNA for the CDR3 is TGTGCCAGCAGCTTATCCGGCCAGGGGGCGAGTGGCTACACCTTC. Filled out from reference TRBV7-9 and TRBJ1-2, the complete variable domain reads DTGVSQNPRHKITKRGQNVTFRCDPISEHNRLYWYRQTLGQGPEFLTYFQNEAQLEKSRLLSDRFSAERPKGSFSTLEIQRTEQGDSAMYLCASSLSGQGASGYTFGSGTRLTVV.

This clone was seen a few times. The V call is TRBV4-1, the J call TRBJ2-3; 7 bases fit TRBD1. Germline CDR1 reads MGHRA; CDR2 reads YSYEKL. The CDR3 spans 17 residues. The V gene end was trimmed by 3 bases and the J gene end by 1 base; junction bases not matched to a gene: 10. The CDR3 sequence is CASSQHTGAIGTDTQYF. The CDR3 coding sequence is TGCGCCAGCAGCCAGCACACAGGGGCTATAGGCACAGATACGCAGTATTTT.

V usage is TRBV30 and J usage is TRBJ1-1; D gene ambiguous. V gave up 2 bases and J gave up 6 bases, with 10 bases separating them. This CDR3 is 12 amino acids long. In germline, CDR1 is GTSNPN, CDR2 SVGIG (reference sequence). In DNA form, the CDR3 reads TGTGCCTGGAGTCCAGGAGGGTCTGAAGCTTTCTTT. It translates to CAWSPGGSEAFF.

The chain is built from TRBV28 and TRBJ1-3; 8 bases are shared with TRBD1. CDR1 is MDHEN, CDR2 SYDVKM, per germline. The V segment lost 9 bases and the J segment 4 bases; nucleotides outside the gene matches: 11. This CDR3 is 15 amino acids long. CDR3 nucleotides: TGTGCCAGTTGCTCTCAGGGGGCTTGGGGAAACACCATATATTTT. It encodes CASCSQGAWGNTIYF.

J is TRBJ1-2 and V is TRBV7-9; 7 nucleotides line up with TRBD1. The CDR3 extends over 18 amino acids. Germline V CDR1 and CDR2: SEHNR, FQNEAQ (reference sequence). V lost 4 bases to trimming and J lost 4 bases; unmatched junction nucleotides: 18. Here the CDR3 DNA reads TGTGCCAGCAGCTCATCATACACTACAGGGGCGTCCTTCTATGGCTACACCTTC. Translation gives CASSSSYTTGASFYGYTF. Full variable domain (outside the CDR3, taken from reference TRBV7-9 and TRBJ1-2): DTGVSQNPRHKITKRGQNVTFRCDPISEHNRLYWYRQTLGQGPEFLTYFQNEAQLEKSRLLSDRFSAERPKGSFSTLEIQRTEQGDSAMYLCASSSSYTTGASFYGYTFGSGTRLTVV.

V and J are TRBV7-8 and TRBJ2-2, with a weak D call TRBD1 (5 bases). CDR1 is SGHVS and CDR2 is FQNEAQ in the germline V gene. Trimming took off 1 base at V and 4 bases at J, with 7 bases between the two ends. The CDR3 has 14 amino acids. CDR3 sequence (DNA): TGTGCCAGCAGCTTAGGACAGTTCACCGGGGAGCTGTTTTTT. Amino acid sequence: CASSLGQFTGELFF.

In DNA, the CDR3 is TGTGCCATAGGGACAGGGGCCTATGGCTACACCTTC. Residues: CAIGTGAYGYTF. The chain couples TRBV10-3 to TRBJ1-2; 10 bases match TRBD1. V lost 9 bases and J lost 4; bases outside the gene matches: 2. This CDR3 has 12 amino acids. Germline CDR1 reads ENHRY; CDR2 reads SYGVKD.

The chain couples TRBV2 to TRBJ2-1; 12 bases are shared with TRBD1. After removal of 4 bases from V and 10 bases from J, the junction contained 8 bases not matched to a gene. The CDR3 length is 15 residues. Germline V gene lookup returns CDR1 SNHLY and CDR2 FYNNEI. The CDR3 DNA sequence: TGTGCCAGCAGTGTGGGGGGACAGGGGGCATTAGAGCAGTTCTTC. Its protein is CASSVGGQGALEQFF.